The source of this T cell receptor beta chain is a study of shared clonotypes between healthy human individuals (dated by TCRdb to 2019 to 2021). A note on the overall study: The cohort included three men and two women between 18 and 49 years of age. For each donor, CD4 naive and CD4 memory were each given three plates, CD8 naive was given two plates, and CD8 memory was given one plate. Blood TCR repertoires of five healthy adults were deeply sequenced to estimate repertoire size and the extent of clonotype sharing between individuals. Different laboratories and diverse techniques were used to prepare libraries and sequence TCR repertoires, to increase sequencing depth and limit assay-specific biases. Per donor, leukapheresis produced somewhere between about 0.9 and 9 billion PBMCs.

This clone was seen once. The antigen this receptor binds is unknown. No qualities accompany the bases; no much larger clone lies one base away. Using the deep immunoSEQ assay, multiplex PCR amplified TCR CDR3 regions from genomic DNA. Genomic DNA extracted from each cell subset was distributed evenly over all wells of several immunoSEQ 96-well plates, and each plate served as one replicate. For sorted subsets, each replicate PCR was loaded with approximately 190 ng genomic DNA, equivalent to 30,000 or so T cell genomes. Purified libraries were quantified with a Qubit 3.0 fluorometer, sized on a Bioanalyzer 2100, and re-quantified with the KAPA Library Quantification kit. Each immunoSEQ 96-well plate was sequenced on its own single-read 150-cycle Illumina NextSeq 550 flow cell. As for how the authors treated the data: The immunoSEQ output contained only junctional sequences without quality scores, so filtering could not match that applied to full-length reads. To assign V/J genes and CDR3, sequences were annotated using PyIR, a Python wrapper for IgBLAST v1.9, with IMGT germline references. Any read was removed if the V/J assignment was weak (E-value above 1e-6), the CDR3 was missing, or the read contained stop codons, out-of-frame junctions, or ambiguous translated residues. V3J clonotypes were defined as sequences sharing an identical inferred V gene, J gene, and CDR3 amino acid sequence. Percentage overlap between repertoires was computed as shared unique clonotypes divided by the size of the smaller repertoire. Repertoire richness was assessed with RTK rarefaction, the Chao1 estimator, and Recon v2.1 estimates of unobserved clonotypes. For all TCRbeta clonotypes obtained by the gDNA method from a handful of donors, generation probabilities were computed with OLGA. In TCRdb, the immuneACCESS table is reduced to in-frame sequences with V and J assigned. These tables do not hold every clone; where another copy was compared, an unresolved V gene accounts for under half, and the others remain unexplained. V and J calls and clone size are as listed in that table; D and trimming were resolved from the DNA. This sample lists over a million clones; around 98% were detected once. In total, the top ten clones hold about 0.45% of the sample.

The germline V gene yields SGHDN for CDR1 and FVKESK for CDR2. Including cysteine and phenylalanine, the CDR3 has 16 amino acids. Only the CDR3 part of the read is kept: 48 bases, read in frame from the first base. V lost 0 bases and J lost 5 bases, and the count of bases not matched to a germline gene is 6. Broader findings and caveats from the paper: Even with the large sequencing depth, rarefaction of the sorted-subset datasets indicated that sequencing was incomplete. About 5% of naive CD4, 3.5% of naive CD8, roughly 2.5% of memory CD4, and roughly 0.4% of memory CD8 clonotypes were shared across a few donors. Clonotypes shared by all four sorted-subset donors showed higher generation probabilities than non-shared clonotypes. Because the study included only a small number of donors, the genetic and exposure-history diversity represented was limited. Sampling was limited to blood, and TCR repertoires in tissue likely differ from TCR repertoires in blood. Pairwise subsampling indicated that sequencing depth was expected to affect the degree of clonotype sharing among donors. Estimated clonotype richness was generally larger for naive than for memory subsets.

Donors were healthy HIV-negative adults with no recently reported acute infections or vaccinations. Every donor was a Caucasian adult residing in Nashville, Tennessee, USA. CD4+ T cells were enriched by magnetic negative selection, after which naive cells were positively selected on CD45RA and the negative fraction was taken as the memory subset. Blood was collected by leukapheresis, and PBMCs were isolated by Ficoll-Histopaque density gradient centrifugation and then cryopreserved in liquid nitrogen vapor phase. Analytical flow cytometry was used to check the purity and quantity of each magnetically sorted T cell population. Each sorted fraction had its genomic DNA isolated and then quantified by UV absorbance on a Nanodrop 2000c.

The rearrangement combines TRBV14 with TRBJ2-4; 8 nucleotides in the junction match TRBD1. The TCR originated in a man under 40 in good health. Sequences were obtained from naive CD4+ T cells sorted from blood. The cell subset or site label of this sample denotes: CD45RA+ positively selected. The CDR3 region: CASSQESGQDENIQYF. The nucleotides read TGTGCCAGCAGCCAAGAGTCGGGACAGGACGAAAACATTCAGTACTTC.